This T cell receptor beta chain stems from a study of shared T cell receptors in the human thymus. V was trimmed by 4 bases and J by 4 bases, leaving 17 bases between them. The CDR3 has 15 amino acids. Germline V gene sequence: CDR1 MNHGY, CDR2 SVAAGI. TCRdb's table, derived via immunoSEQ multiplex PCR, lists solely in-frame clones and lacks some. The table shows about 660,000 clones, with 88% occurring only once. A further study also used this sample, focusing on human thymus T cells. That investigation notes: Donors consisted of healthy Finnish infants (having corrective surgery for congenital heart defects). Thymic and blood repertoires seemed to favor certain V and J genes.

The gene calls are TRBV6-9 and TRBJ2-7; D is uncertain. This TCR derives from a boy less than two years old with a congenital heart defect. Sequencing was performed on thymocytes. The CDR3: CASSFPCRTEYEQYF. CDR3 bases: TGTGCCAGCAGTTTCCCCTGTCGAACGGAGTACGAGCAGTACTTC.